This record concerns one T cell receptor beta chain sequence. No antigen is known for it. Base qualities are not provided; no much larger clone lies one nucleotide away. This sample is drawn from a study of Ad26.COV2.S vaccination and SARS-CoV-2 variants (dated by TCRdb to about 2021). Broadly, across the study: Vaccine-arm donors were drawn from COV1001, a multicentre, randomized, double-blind, placebo-controlled phase I-IIa trial of Ad26.COV2.S in healthy adults. Trial participants were randomized into five groups of five, in which low-dose or high-dose Ad26.COV2.S was given once or twice, or placebo was given on both occasions. Dosing of Ad26.COV2.S was intramuscular, at either 5x10^10 or 1x10^11 viral particles, delivered as one shot or as two shots spaced 56 days apart. The TCR-sequenced set comprised approximately 32 samples: some 19 Ad26.COV2.S vaccine recipients, 5 placebo recipients and 8 SARS-CoV-2 convalescent individuals. TCRbeta repertoire sequencing was used to assess the specificity and breadth of SARS-CoV-2-reactive T cell receptors after Ad26.COV2.S vaccination. Blinding of investigators to trial group allocation was maintained during experiments and outcome assessment.

TCRbeta CDR3 regions were sequenced with the immunoSEQ Assay. After extraction, genomic DNA underwent amplification by bias-controlled multiplex PCR, followed by high-throughput sequencing. The source study handled its data this way. To quantify the absolute abundance of every unique TCRbeta CDR3 region, sequences were collapsed and filtered. Usable DNA was measured by amplifying reference genes present in all nucleated cells, and TCRbeta template counts were normalized to that usable DNA to estimate T cell fraction. Repertoire TCRs were annotated as SARS-CoV-2-specific by exact matching of V gene, CDR3 amino acid sequence and J gene to a known reactive TCR set. MIRA supplied the reference SARS-CoV-2 TCR set, which was filtered for enrichment in COVID-19-positive ImmuneCODE repertoires so that public or cross-reactive TCRs were removed. Using the MIRA antigens, annotated TCRs were further analysed by specific ORF or by position within an ORF. Depth was the summed frequency of annotated unique rearrangements, while breadth was defined as annotated unique rearrangements over total unique productive rearrangements. Two-sided Wilcoxon rank-sum tests were applied when comparing TCR breadth between groups. TCRdb took this table from immuneACCESS and kept in-frame rearrangements with V and J called. Such tables lack part of the clones; where checked against another copy, unresolved V genes explain under half of the gap, and the rest is unexplained. The DNA gave D and trimming, while V, J and clone size come from that table. The sample table contains a few hundred thousand clones; only one count was recorded for roughly 84% of them. The ten most abundant clones make up about 3% of the sample.

The research as a whole found: Spike-specific TCR breadth was higher in Ad26.COV2.S recipients than in placebo recipients (P = 0.0014). After vaccination, substantial breadth of spike-specific CD8+ and CD4+ T cell responses was reported. Vaccine and placebo recipients had similar non-spike TCR breadth, a finding consistent with the vaccine containing only spike. The authors noted that total T cell responses may have been underestimated by the TCR breadth and depth analyses. Comparing responses between vaccine doses or regimens was not something the study was powered to do.

V is cut back by 6 bases and J by 3 bases, with 1 base in the junction unmatched. CDR1 is given as LNHDA and CDR2 as SQIVND, both from the germline V gene (reference sequence). From the cysteine through the phenylalanine, the CDR3 covers 13 amino acids. Only the CDR3 region is kept as DNA, spanning 39 bases read in frame from base 1. This specimen's treatment or condition label, per the study, means: some 20 received Ad26.COV2.S at low or high dose, single or two shots; roughly five received placebo; per-sample allocation not given. For vaccine and placebo recipients, repertoires were sequenced using samples collected on day 63 after the first injection. In Cohort 1b, roughly 26 adults aged 18-55 years were enrolled at a single site in Boston, USA, between 29 July and 7 August 2020. Ad26.COV2.S was a replication-incompetent adenovirus type 26 vector expressing a prefusion-stabilized SARS-CoV-2 spike protein from the original Wuhan strain.

The sequenced sample was peripheral blood, obtained in a trial of Ad26.COV2.S vaccine versus placebo. This receptor was obtained from a person aged 18 to 65 who received the Ad26.COV2.S COVID-19 vaccine or a placebo. The rearranged chain carries TRBV19 and TRBJ2-1, and TRBD2 aligns with 8 junction nucleotides. The sequenced DNA: TGTGCCAGTAGCCTAGCGGGCTACAATGAGCAGTTCTTC. Translated, it gives CASSLAGYNEQFF. With the portions outside the CDR3 filled from the reference TRBV19 and TRBJ2-1 genes, the complete variable region becomes DGGITQSPKYLFRKEGQNVTLSCEQNLNHDAMYWYRQDPGQGLRLIYYSQIVNDFQKGDIAEGYSVSREKKESFPLTVTSAQKNPTAFYLCASSLAGYNEQFFGPGTRLTVL.